This entry features one T cell receptor (beta chain) sequence. Its antigen is unidentified. The data belong to a study of T cell responses to AZD1222 COVID-19 vaccine. Findings and caveats of the study: At baseline, seropositivity was found in only a handful of AZD1222 recipients. A reported finding is that nearly half of spike-specific TCRs target unmutated variant regions. Sampling that yielded the repertoires occurred only after the peak T cell response.

Only in-frame clones appear in the TCRdb table, and some are missing; sequencing was by immunoSEQ multiplex PCR. The sample carries tens of thousands of clones, more than 70% recorded once. The germline V gene has CDR1 SEHNR and CDR2 FQNEAQ (reference sequence). Losses at the gene ends were 5 bases for V and 2 bases for J; bases not matched to a gene: 7. This CDR3 has 17 residues. The chain employs TRBV7-9 and TRBJ2-3, with 13 nucleotides matching TRBD2. This clonotype was obtained from an adult who received the MenACWY meningococcal vaccine as a control. This material consisted of peripheral blood, taken 28 days after the second dose of the MenACWY control vaccine. The CDR3 bases are TGTGCCAGCAGCCCGCGGACTAGCGGGGGCCTCACAGATACGCAGTATTTT. It is translated as CASSPRTSGGLTDTQYF.